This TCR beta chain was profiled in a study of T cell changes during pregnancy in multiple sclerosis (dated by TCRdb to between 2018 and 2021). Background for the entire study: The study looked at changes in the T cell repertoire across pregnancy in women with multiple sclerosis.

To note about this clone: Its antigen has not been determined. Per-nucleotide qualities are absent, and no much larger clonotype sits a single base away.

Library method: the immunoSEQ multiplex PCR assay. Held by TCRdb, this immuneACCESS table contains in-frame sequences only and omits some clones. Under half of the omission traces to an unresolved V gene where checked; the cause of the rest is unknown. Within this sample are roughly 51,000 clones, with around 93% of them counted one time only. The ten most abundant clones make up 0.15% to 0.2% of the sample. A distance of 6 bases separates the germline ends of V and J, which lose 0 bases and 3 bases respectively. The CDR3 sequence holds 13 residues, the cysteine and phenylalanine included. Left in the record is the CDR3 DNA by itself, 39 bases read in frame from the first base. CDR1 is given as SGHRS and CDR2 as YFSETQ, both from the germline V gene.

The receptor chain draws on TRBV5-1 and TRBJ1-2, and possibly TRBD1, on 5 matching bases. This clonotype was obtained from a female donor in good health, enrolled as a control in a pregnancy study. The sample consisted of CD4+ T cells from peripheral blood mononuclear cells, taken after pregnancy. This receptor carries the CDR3 CASSLAGDYGYTF. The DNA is TGCGCCAGCAGCTTGGCGGGGGACTATGGCTACACCTTC.